These T cell receptor beta chains were read from a single sample in a study of T cell responses to AZD1222 COVID-19 vaccine. Data came from immunoSEQ multiplex PCR; TCRdb stores just in-frame clones and leaves some out. This table has 90,000 to 120,000 clones, approximately 90% appearing once. The material was peripheral blood, obtained on day 0 of AZD1222 vaccination. These receptors all come from an adult in good health. The CDR3 runs from the conserved cysteine through the conserved F or W. The D gene is left open where the match is weak. Part of the rows lack a size; the others show once, few, many or a class for expanded clones.

>TRBV5-4|TRBJ2-1|-|TRBD1
CASSLGGQGDNEQFF
TGTGCCAGCAGCTTGGGGGGACAGGGGGACAATGAGCAGTTCTTC
>TRBV30|TRBJ2-5|-|-
CAWSVQILQETQYF
TGTGCCTGGAGTGTACAGATACTCCAAGAGACCCAGTACTTC
>TRBV15|TRBJ1-1|-|-
CATSMVGNMNTEAFF
TGTGCCACCAGCATGGTAGGAAATATGAACACTGAAGCTTTCTTT
>TRBV18|TRBJ2-3|-|-
CASSPEKLADTQYF
TGTGCCAGCTCACCAGAAAAGCTTGCAGATACGCAGTATTTT
>TRBV21-1|TRBJ1-2|-|-
CASSPHGLANYGYTF
TGTGCCAGCAGCCCCCATGGCCTAGCTAACTATGGCTACACCTTC
>TRBV5-5|TRBJ1-5|-|-
CASSYRVKPQHF
TGTGCCAGCAGCTACAGGGTTAAGCCCCAGCATTTT
>TRBV5-4|TRBJ2-5|-|TRBD2
CASSLWRGAALQETQYF
TGTGCCAGCAGCTTATGGCGGGGGGCAGCTCTACAAGAGACCCAGTACTTC
>TRBV7-2|TRBJ2-2|-|TRBD1
CASSKDRASTGELFF
TGTGCCAGCAGCAAAGACAGGGCATCCACCGGGGAGCTGTTTTTT
>TRBV6-2/TRBV6-3|TRBJ2-3|-|TRBD2
CASSSGTSYADTQYF
TGTGCCAGCAGTTCTGGGACTAGCTATGCAGATACGCAGTATTTT
>TRBV7-9|TRBJ2-1|-|-
CASTGGSYNEQFF
TGTGCCAGCACTGGGGGGTCCTACAATGAGCAGTTCTTC
>TRBV19|TRBJ1-4|-|-
CASSVDKAGNEKLFF
TGTGCCAGTAGTGTCGACAAGGCGGGAAATGAAAAACTGTTTTTT
>TRBV7-2|TRBJ2-1|-|TRBD2
CASSLRSGGANEQFF
TGTGCCAGCAGCTTGAGGAGCGGGGGGGCCAATGAGCAGTTCTTC
>TRBV12-3/TRBV12-4|TRBJ2-7|-|TRBD1
CASSRQGEQYF
TGTGCCAGCAGTCGACAGGGCGAGCAGTACTTC
>TRBV7-2|TRBJ2-3|-|-
CASSLVFRGTRTDTQYF
TGTGCCAGCAGCTTAGTATTCCGCGGTACTCGCACAGATACGCAGTATTTT
>TRBV19|TRBJ2-2|-|-
CASSIGGGANTGELFF
TGTGCCAGTAGTATAGGCGGGGGCGCGAACACCGGGGAGCTGTTTTTT
>TRBV19|TRBJ1-1|-|-
CASSNPNGANTGNTEAFF
TGTGCCAGTAGTAATCCCAACGGGGCCAACACGGGGAACACTGAAGCTTTCTTT
>TRBV6-5|TRBJ2-7|-|-
CASSYLGSTYEQYF
TGTGCCAGCAGTTATTTAGGATCGACCTACGAGCAGTACTTC
>TRBV6-5|TRBJ2-7|-|-
CASSYSKWIRASEQYF
TGTGCCAGCAGTTACTCGAAGTGGATCCGAGCATCCGAGCAGTACTTC
>TRBV7-2|TRBJ2-5|-|-
CASSLDWGSGTQYF
TGTGCCAGCAGCTTAGATTGGGGCTCGGGGACCCAGTACTTC
>TRBV11-1|TRBJ2-2|-|-
CASSFKGPFTGELFF
TGTGCCAGCAGCTTTAAAGGCCCCTTCACCGGGGAGCTGTTTTTT
>TRBV3-1/TRBV3-2|TRBJ2-4|once|-
CASSQDPPPGNIQYF
TGTGCCAGCAGCCAGGACCCCCCCCCGGGGAACATTCAGTACTTC
>TRBV7-2|TRBJ1-1|-|-
CASSLFVGTEAFF
TGTGCCAGCAGCTTGTTCGTGGGGACTGAAGCTTTCTTT
>TRBV6-4|TRBJ2-5|-|-
CASSRTAQETQYF
TGTGCCAGCAGTCGGACAGCTCAAGAGACCCAGTACTTC
>TRBV6-5|TRBJ1-3|-|TRBD1
CAASTGVSGNTIYF
TGTGCCGCCTCGACAGGGGTTTCAGGAAACACCATATATTTT
>TRBV18|TRBJ2-5|once|TRBD2
CASSRERDYQETQYF
TGTGCCAGCTCACGGGAGCGGGACTACCAAGAGACCCAGTACTTC
>TRBV30|TRBJ1-6|once|TRBD1
CAWSVDRDGSPLHF
TGTGCCTGGAGTGTAGACAGGGATGGCTCACCCCTCCACTTT
>TRBV27|TRBJ1-5|-|-
CASSRITGFQSNQPQHF
TGTGCCAGCAGCCGAATTACAGGGTTTCAAAGCAATCAGCCCCAGCATTTT
>TRBV6-5|TRBJ1-5|-|-
CASIPLRDNQPQHF
TGTGCCAGCATCCCCCTTAGGGACAATCAGCCCCAGCATTTT
>TRBV4-3|TRBJ1-5|-|-
CASSEHRSGTEPQHF
TGCGCCAGCAGCGAACACAGGTCAGGGACGGAGCCCCAGCATTTT
>TRBV7-7|TRBJ1-1|once|-
CASSANSRTEAFF
TGTGCCAGCAGCGCGAACAGCCGAACTGAAGCTTTCTTT
>TRBV5-1|TRBJ2-7|-|TRBD2
CASSPAVSGVVGEQYF
TGCGCCAGCAGCCCGGCGGTTAGCGGGGTAGTCGGGGAGCAGTACTTC
>TRBV19|TRBJ2-1|-|TRBD2
CASSQLLLAGNNEQFF
TGTGCCAGTAGCCAGTTATTACTAGCGGGGAACAATGAGCAGTTCTTC
>TRBV6-1|TRBJ2-5|once|TRBD2
CASSVKRGGAPQETQYF
TGTGCCAGCAGTGTGAAAAGGGGAGGGGCCCCCCAAGAGACCCAGTACTTC
>TRBV30|TRBJ2-7|-|TRBD1
CAWSWGQVYSYEQYF
TGTGCCTGGAGCTGGGGACAGGTCTACTCCTACGAGCAGTACTTC
>TRBV3-1/TRBV3-2|TRBJ2-2|-|-
CASSPKAGNTGELFF
TGTGCCAGCAGCCCAAAAGCGGGGAACACCGGGGAGCTGTTTTTT
>TRBV21-1|TRBJ2-3|-|-
CASSKRGRNRDTDTQYF
TGTGCCAGCAGCAAAAGGGGGAGGAACAGGGACACAGATACGCAGTATTTT